Listed here are 12 T cell receptor beta chains from one sample, sequenced in a study of T cell responses to AZD1222 COVID-19 vaccine (dated by TCRdb to the early 2020s). The library was obtained by the immunoSEQ multiplex PCR assay. The clones in this table, taken by TCRdb from immuneACCESS, are in-frame only. Not every clone is retained; where verified, under half of the shortfall comes from an unresolved V gene, and the cause of the rest is unknown. The sample records more than 100,000 clones, about 90% of which are singletons. The ten biggest clones cover around 14% of the sample. According to the study, the label for this sample's time point signals: baseline before first vaccination. The source material was peripheral blood, sampled on day 0 of AZD1222 vaccination. These receptors all stem from an adult in good health.

This chain uses TRBV11-2 with TRBJ2-5; D call uncertain. CDR3 length: 13 amino acids. Looked up from germline, CDR1 is SGHAT and CDR2 is FQNNGV. The germline V and J ends were trimmed by 5 bases and 1 base, with 8 bases remaining between them. The CDR3 DNA sequence: TGTGCCAGCAGCCTATGGTCCCAAGAGACCCAGTACTTC. It yields the protein CASSLWSQETQYF.

This clone was picked up one time. The V and J genes are TRBV19 and TRBJ2-7; TRBD1 might be the D (5 bases). V lost 0 bases and J lost 3, with 12 bases in between. Germline CDR1 and CDR2: LNHDA and SQIVND (reference sequence). CDR3 size: 15 residues. CDR3 coding DNA: TGTGCCAGTAGTATAGATTCCTCGACAGACTACGAGCAGTACTTC. It is translated as CASSIDSSTDYEQYF. Combining the CDR3 with reference TRBV19 and TRBJ2-7 gives the whole variable domain DGGITQSPKYLFRKEGQNVTLSCEQNLNHDAMYWYRQDPGQGLRLIYYSQIVNDFQKGDIAEGYSVSREKKESFPLTVTSAQKNPTAFYLCASSIDSSTDYEQYFGPGTRLTVT.

Comment on this clone: Germline and junction disagree at one end, which may indicate a read error. This chain joins TRBV30 and TRBJ2-1, with 10 positions matching TRBD2. CDR1 GTSNPN and CDR2 SVGIG come from the germline V gene (reference sequence). This CDR3 comprises 13 residues. DNA for the CDR3: TGTGCCTGGAGTGGGGACCCTCTAGCGGGGGCAGTCTTC. Translation gives CAWSGDPLAGAVF.

This rearrangement joins TRBV2 to TRBJ2-7, with TRBD2 identical over 9 bases. The CDR3 has 14 residues. Trimming removed 6 bases from V and 0 bases from J; junction bases left unmatched: 3. Per the germline V gene, CDR1 is SNHLY and CDR2 is FYNNEI. The CDR3 reads CASRTSGSSYEQYF. CDR3 DNA: TGTGCCAGCAGGACTAGCGGTAGCTCCTACGAGCAGTACTTC.

V usage is TRBV9 and J usage is TRBJ2-1, with unresolved D. Germline CDR1 and CDR2: SGDLS and YYNGEE. Trimming left V 7 bases short and J 1 base short, with 21 bases between. The CDR3 covers 17 residues. CDR3 in amino acids: CASAAPPKIKSYNEQFF. CDR3 DNA sequence: TGTGCCAGCGCTGCCCCTCCTAAGATAAAGTCCTACAATGAGCAGTTCTTC.

The chain uses TRBV5-1 and TRBJ1-2, with no clear D. The V gene lost 6 bases and the J gene lost 6 bases, with 18 bases spanning the gap. CDR1 is SGHRS, CDR2 YFSETQ, per germline. CDR3 length equals 14 residues. The CDR3 DNA sequence: TGCGCCAGCAACATGATGAGCGGCAAAGATGGCTACACCTTC. This sequence encodes CASNMMSGKDGYTF.

Comments on this clone: Other DNA sequences in the sample encode the same CDR3. V gene TRBV9 combines with J gene TRBJ2-1; maybe TRBD2 (5 bases). Germline lookup yields CDR1 SGDLS and CDR2 YYNGEE. CDR3 size: 15 residues. V lost 2 bases and J 3 bases, leaving 12 bases between the germline ends. CDR3 in amino acids: CASSVGASSYNEQFF. CDR3 in DNA: TGTGCCAGCAGCGTGGGTGCTAGCAGCTACAATGAGCAGTTCTTC.

The chain joins TRBV20-1 to TRBJ1-1, with 7 bases lining up with TRBD1. The CDR3 contains 16 residues. Germline V gene lookup returns CDR1 DFQATT and CDR2 SNEGSKA (reference sequence). The V segment lost 3 bases and the J segment 1 base; nucleotides outside the gene matches: 11. The CDR3 loop reads CSASGSDRAWNTEAFF. DNA of the CDR3: TGCAGTGCTAGTGGGAGTGACAGGGCATGGAACACTGAAGCTTTCTTT.

The rearrangement joins TRBV15 to TRBJ1-2, with 7 bases that match TRBD1. Per germline, CDR1 LNHNV and CDR2 YYDKDF (reference sequence). V was clipped by 4 bases and J by 4 bases; unmatched bases: 3. The CDR3 covers 13 residues. DNA of the CDR3: TGTGCCACCAGCATCGACAGGGCCTATGGCTACACCTTC. It yields the protein CATSIDRAYGYTF.

V is TRBV7-2 and J is TRBJ1-1, with D possibly being TRBD1 (6 bases). The CDR3 runs to 15 residues. Trimming cost V 5 bases and J 4 bases, with 17 bases left between them. Germline values: CDR1 SGHTA, CDR2 FQGNSA. The CDR3 loop is CASSPRTDTSTEAFF. Written as DNA, the CDR3 is TGTGCCAGCAGCCCCCGGACAGATACGAGCACTGAAGCTTTCTTT.

V gene TRBV2 combines with J gene TRBJ1-5, with D hard to call. Trimming removed 5 bases at V and 0 bases at J, with 8 bases between. Germline assignment: CDR1 SNHLY and CDR2 FYNNEI. The CDR3 contains 14 residues. The CDR3 nucleotides are TGTGCCAGCAGTATTCATAATAGCAATCAGCCCCAGCATTTT. Protein product: CASSIHNSNQPQHF.

This sequence joins TRBV7-9 and TRBJ2-2, with 7 nucleotides matching TRBD1. Per germline, CDR1 SEHNR and CDR2 FQNEAQ (reference sequence). The CDR3 has 16 amino acids. The V gene end was trimmed by 1 base and the J gene end by 2 bases; junction bases not matched to a gene: 4. The CDR3 is CASSLGSGGNTGELFF. As DNA, the CDR3 is TGTGCCAGCAGCTTAGGATCAGGGGGAAACACCGGGGAGCTGTTTTTT. Looking up the rest from reference TRBV7-9 and TRBJ2-2 gives the full variable domain: DTGVSQNPRHKITKRGQNVTFRCDPISEHNRLYWYRQTLGQGPEFLTYFQNEAQLEKSRLLSDRFSAERPKGSFSTLEIQRTEQGDSAMYLCASSLGSGGNTGELFFGEGSRLTVL.